These 19 T cell receptor beta chains were all obtained from the same sample, sequenced in a study of T cells after posttransplantation cyclophosphamide. Method: immunoSEQ multiplex PCR; TCRdb's copy keeps in-frame clones and lacks some. The repertoire consists of approximately 35,000 clones, none detected only once. The sample consisted of PBMCs. These TCRs come from a girl aged 5-17 years in good health, CMV-negative, and a related stem cell transplant donor.

Ten or more counts support this clone. The chain employs TRBV5-1 and TRBJ1-1; 7 bases line up with TRBD1. The length of the CDR3 is 15 residues. Germline CDR1 is SGHRS and CDR2 is YFSETQ. V shed 4 bases, J shed 2 bases, and the junction held 8 bases outside the gene matches. CDR3 bases: TGCGCCAGCAGCATCCCCGGGACAGTAAACACTGAAGCTTTCTTT. This codes for CASSIPGTVNTEAFF.

This clone occurred many times. This rearrangement joins TRBV6-5 to TRBJ1-4; TRBD1 matches at 10 bases. V was clipped by 4 bases and J by 6 bases; unmatched bases: 5. This CDR3 spans 15 amino acids. Germline-derived CDR1 and CDR2 are MNHEY and SVGAGI. This CDR3 is CASSSSGQGYEKLFF. The CDR3 bases are TGTGCCAGCAGTTCCTCGGGACAGGGGTATGAAAAACTGTTTTTT.

This clone has a count of ten or more. CDR3 residues: CASSWNDRGRGSYEQYF. In DNA form, the CDR3 reads TGTGCCAGCAGCTGGAATGACCGAGGTAGGGGTTCCTACGAGCAGTACTTC. The chain has TRBV11-2 and TRBJ2-7; D might be TRBD1 (5 bases). Germline V gives CDR1 SGHAT, CDR2 FQNNGV. V was cut by 4 bases and J by 1 base, with 20 bases left in between. CDR3 length: 17 amino acids.

This clone was observed many times. The rearrangement links TRBV5-1 to TRBJ1-5; D perhaps matches TRBD1 (5 bases). This CDR3 region has 15 residues. Trimming pared 4 bases from V and 1 base from J, leaving 12 bases between. In germline, CDR1 is SGHRS, CDR2 YFSETQ. The CDR3 DNA is TGCGCCAGCAGCCGGGCGGGGGGAAGCAATCAGCCCCAGCATTTT. Its protein product is CASSRAGGSNQPQHF. The whole variable domain, remainder taken from reference TRBV5-1 and TRBJ1-5, is KAGVTQTPRYLIKTRGQQVTLSCSPISGHRSVSWYQQTPGQGLQFLFEYFSETQRNKGNFPGRFSGRQFSNSRSEMNVSTLELGDSALYLCASSRAGGSNQPQHFGDGTRLSIL.

This clone was recorded at least ten times. V gene TRBV19 combines with J gene TRBJ2-3; 10 bases are shared with TRBD1. This CDR3 is built from 18 residues. V lost 4 bases, J lost 0 bases, and 10 bases stayed unmatched. The germline CDR1 and CDR2 sequences are LNHDA and SQIVND (reference sequence). The DNA for the CDR3 is TGTGCCAGTAGTACCCCGTTGGGACAGGGGATTAGCACAGATACGCAGTATTTT. It is translated as CASSTPLGQGISTDTQYF. Combining the CDR3 with reference TRBV19 and TRBJ2-3 gives the whole variable domain DGGITQSPKYLFRKEGQNVTLSCEQNLNHDAMYWYRQDPGQGLRLIYYSQIVNDFQKGDIAEGYSVSREKKESFPLTVTSAQKNPTAFYLCASSTPLGQGISTDTQYFGPGTRLTVL.

Many counts were recorded for this clone. The V and J genes are TRBV6-1 and TRBJ1-3, with TRBD1 matching 8 bases. With 3 bases clipped from V and 2 bases from J, the junction kept 12 bases outside the gene matches. CDR3 length equals 18 residues. Germline values: CDR1 MNHNS, CDR2 SASEGT. The CDR3 DNA follows: TGTGCCAGCAGTGACCCCCGGGCTTCCAGGGGGCCTGGAAACACCATATATTTT. Translated, it gives CASSDPRASRGPGNTIYF.

This clone was detected ten times or more. J is TRBJ2-7 and V is TRBV18; TRBD1 matches 8 bases. Per germline, CDR1 KGHSH and CDR2 LQKENI. V lost 2 bases to trimming and J lost 4 bases; unmatched junction nucleotides: 7. The CDR3 length is 15 residues. CDR3 nucleotide sequence: TGTGCCAGCTCACCAGTGAGGACAGGGTCGTACGAGCAGTACTTC. Its protein product is CASSPVRTGSYEQYF. Full variable domain (missing parts from reference TRBV18 and TRBJ2-7): NAGVMQNPRHLVRRRGQEARLRCSPMKGHSHVYWYRQLPEEGLKFMVYLQKENIIDESGMPKERFSAEFPKEGPSILRIQQVVRGDSAAYFCASSPVRTGSYEQYFGPGTRLTVT.

This clone was observed many times. This chain uses TRBV6-1 with TRBJ2-1, with D maybe TRBD2 (7 bases). Germline lookup yields CDR1 MNHNS and CDR2 SASEGT. The CDR3 contains 15 residues. V gave up 8 bases and J gave up 5 bases, with 19 bases separating them. In nucleotides, the CDR3 is TGTGCCAGCTGGGGAGGGGGGCAAGTTAACAATGAGCAGTTCTTC. Its protein product is CASWGGGQVNNEQFF.

The chain is built from TRBV19 and TRBJ1-2; 10 nucleotides align to TRBD1. The germline V gene encodes CDR1 LNHDA and CDR2 SQIVND (reference sequence). This CDR3 has 15 residues. J gave up 2 bases and V 3 bases, and 3 bases lay outside the gene matches. Here the CDR3 DNA reads TGTGCCAGTAGTATGGGGACAGGGGCCAACTATGGCTACACCTTC. Its protein product is CASSMGTGANYGYTF.

This clone showed up many times. This sequence joins TRBV21-1 and TRBJ2-6; the DNA was not compared with TRBD1, the D call given in the table. TRBV21-1 is given as a pseudogene. The CDR3 length is 14 residues. DNA for the CDR3: TGTGCCAGCAGCAACCAGGCCCTGACCAACGTCCTGACTTTC. It encodes CASSNQALTNVLTF.

This clone was recorded many times. The gene calls are TRBV2 and TRBJ1-4; TRBD1 agrees at 10 bases. This CDR3 is built from 16 residues. The trim removed 0 bases at V and 6 bases at J, leaving 4 bases unmatched. Germline CDR1 SNHLY, CDR2 FYNNEI. CDR3 sequence reads: CASSEALGQGDEKLFF. The DNA for the CDR3 is TGTGCCAGCAGTGAAGCGTTAGGACAGGGGGATGAAAAACTGTTTTTT.

This clone was seen repeatedly, ten times or more. The chain employs TRBV7-3 and TRBJ2-1, with TRBD1 identical over 7 bases. Losses at the gene ends were 3 bases for V and 4 bases for J; bases not matched to a gene: 9. Germline CDR1 is SGHTA and CDR2 is FQGTGA. This CDR3 is built from 16 residues. This CDR3 is CASSLEPGQPYNEQFF. DNA of the CDR3: TGTGCCAGCAGCTTGGAACCGGGACAGCCTTACAATGAGCAGTTCTTC.

This rearrangement joins TRBV18 to TRBJ2-1; D might be TRBD2 (5 bases). Germline loops: CDR1 KGHSH, CDR2 LQKENI. Trimming removed 2 bases at V and 10 bases at J, with 12 bases between. The CDR3 is 13 amino acids. CDR3 region: CASSPGGLLEQFF. The CDR3 DNA sequence: TGTGCCAGCTCACCAGGTGGACTTCTGGAGCAGTTCTTC.

The chain couples TRBV4-1 to TRBJ2-6, with 7 bases matching TRBD2. The V segment lost 0 bases and the J segment 4 bases; nucleotides outside the gene matches: 9. Germline V gives CDR1 MGHRA, CDR2 YSYEKL. This CDR3 is built from 18 residues. DNA of the CDR3: TGCGCCAGCAGCCAAGAGAGCGGGAAGATAACCGGGGCCAACGTCCTGACTTTC. As protein: CASSQESGKITGANVLTF.

The chain's CDR3 is CASSLRQGTNYGYTF. The CDR3 DNA reads as TGCGCCAGCAGCTTGAGACAGGGAACTAACTATGGCTACACCTTC. This chain joins TRBV5-1 and TRBJ1-2; 7 nucleotides agree with TRBD1. The V gene end was trimmed by 1 base and the J gene end by 0 bases; junction bases not matched to a gene: 3. Germline V lookup: CDR1 SGHRS, CDR2 YFSETQ. The CDR3 consists of 15 residues.

Many counts were recorded for this clone. The chain has TRBV10-2 and TRBJ2-3, with 7 bases identical to TRBD1. J gave up 4 bases and V 0 bases, and 13 bases lay outside the gene matches. The CDR3 length is 18 residues. The germline gives CDR1 WSHSY, CDR2 SAAADI. CDR3 in amino acids: CASSESRGGLVYADTQYF. The CDR3 DNA reads TGCGCCAGCAGTGAGTCTAGAGGGGGCCTTGTATATGCAGATACGCAGTATTTT.

The table lists this clone with many counts. The V gene is TRBV11-3, the J gene TRBJ2-3; 8 nucleotides align to TRBD2. The CDR3 has 14 amino acids. V gave up 4 bases and J gave up 6 bases; unmatched junction bases: 6. CDR1 and CDR2 from the germline V gene are SGHNT and YENEEA. The CDR3 protein is CASSSGLATDTQYF. The CDR3, as DNA: TGTGCCAGCAGCTCTGGACTAGCAACGGATACGCAGTATTTT.

This clone was seen many times. The chain employs TRBV4-3 and TRBJ1-1, with a weak D call TRBD1 (5 bases). Between the trimmed V and J ends, which lost 3 bases and 1 base, there was a span of 9 bases. The germline CDR1 and CDR2 sequences are LGHNA and YSLEER. CDR3 length equals 14 residues. The CDR3 loop is CASSHLGQNTEAFF. DNA for the CDR3: TGCGCCAGCAGCCACTTAGGACAGAACACTGAAGCTTTCTTT.

This clone came up many times. V usage is TRBV20-1 and J usage is TRBJ1-1; D is possibly TRBD1 (5 bases). V gave up 2 bases and J gave up 4 bases, with 5 bases separating them. Germline CDR1 is DFQATT and CDR2 is SNEGSKA (reference sequence). The length of the CDR3 is 11 residues. The CDR3 DNA reads TGCAGTGCTAGACAGGGCACTGAAGCTTTCTTT. Translation gives CSARQGTEAFF.